Given below is one TCR beta chain in context. The antigen is not known. The data belong to a study of shared clonotypes between healthy human individuals. At the level of the study: The study used three CD4 naive, three CD4 memory, two CD8 naive and one CD8 memory plate per donor. General study findings and limits: Naive subsets, compared against memory subsets, generally had larger estimated richness values. Among non-shared clonotypes, generation probabilities were lower than among those shared by all four donors. Apart from blood, nothing was sampled; tissue repertoires likely differ.

Germline V gives CDR1 MRHNA, CDR2 SNTAGT. The junction had 9 bases not matched to a gene; V was cut back by 4 bases and J by 6 bases. CDR3 size: 16 residues. The table came from immunoSEQ multiplex PCR; TCRdb's copy has only in-frame clones and leaves some out. Among hundreds of thousands of clones listed, more than 95% were seen once. The V and J genes are TRBV6-4 and TRBJ2-2; 9 nucleotides align to TRBD2. This TCR was recovered from a woman in her 30s in good health. The specimen sequenced was naive CD4+ T cells sorted from blood. Specified subset: CD45RA+ positively selected. The CDR3 reads CASSVLAGNVPGELFF. The CDR3 bases are TGTGCCAGCAGTGTCCTAGCGGGGAATGTCCCCGGGGAGCTGTTTTTT.